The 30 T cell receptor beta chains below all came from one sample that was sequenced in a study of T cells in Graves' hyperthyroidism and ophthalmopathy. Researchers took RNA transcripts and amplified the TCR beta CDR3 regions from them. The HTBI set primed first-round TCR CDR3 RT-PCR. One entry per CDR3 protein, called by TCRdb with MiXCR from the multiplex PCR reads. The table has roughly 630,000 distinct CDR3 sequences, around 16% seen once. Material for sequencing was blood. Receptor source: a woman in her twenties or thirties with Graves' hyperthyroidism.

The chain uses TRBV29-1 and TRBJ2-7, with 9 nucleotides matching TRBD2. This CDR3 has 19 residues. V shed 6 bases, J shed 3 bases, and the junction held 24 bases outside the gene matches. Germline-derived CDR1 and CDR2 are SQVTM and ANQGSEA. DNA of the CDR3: TGCAGCGTCTCCAAGGGTAGCGGGAGTAGGTTGCGAGGGTTCTACGAGCAGTACTTC. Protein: CSVSKGSGSRLRGFYEQYF.

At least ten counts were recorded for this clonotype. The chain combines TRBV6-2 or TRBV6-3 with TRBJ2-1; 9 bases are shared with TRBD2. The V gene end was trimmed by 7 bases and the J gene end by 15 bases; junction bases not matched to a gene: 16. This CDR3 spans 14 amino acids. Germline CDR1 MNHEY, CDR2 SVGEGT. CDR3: CASNAGTSRTAVFF. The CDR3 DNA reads TGTGCCAGCAATGCCGGGACTAGCAGGACCGCGGTGTTCTTC.

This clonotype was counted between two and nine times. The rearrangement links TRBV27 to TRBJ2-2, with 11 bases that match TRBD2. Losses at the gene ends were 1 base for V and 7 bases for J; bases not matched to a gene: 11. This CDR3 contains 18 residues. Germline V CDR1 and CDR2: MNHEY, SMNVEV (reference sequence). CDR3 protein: CASSLFFSTSGSFGELFF. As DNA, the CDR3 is TGTGCCAGCAGTTTATTTTTTTCAACTAGCGGGAGTTTCGGGGAGCTGTTTTTT.

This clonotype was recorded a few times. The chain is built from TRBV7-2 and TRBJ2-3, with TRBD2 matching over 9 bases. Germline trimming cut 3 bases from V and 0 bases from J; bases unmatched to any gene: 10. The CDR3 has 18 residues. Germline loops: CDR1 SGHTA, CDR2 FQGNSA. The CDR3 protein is CASSFRTSVTKSTDTQYF. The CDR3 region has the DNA TGTGCCAGCAGCTTTCGGACTAGCGTCACGAAGAGCACAGATACGCAGTATTTT. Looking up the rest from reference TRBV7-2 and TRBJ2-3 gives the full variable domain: GAGVSQSPSNKVTEKGKDVELRCDPISGHTALYWYRQSLGQGLEFLIYFQGNSAPDKSGLPSDRFSAERTGGSVSTLTIQRTQQEDSAVYLCASSFRTSVTKSTDTQYFGPGTRLTVL.

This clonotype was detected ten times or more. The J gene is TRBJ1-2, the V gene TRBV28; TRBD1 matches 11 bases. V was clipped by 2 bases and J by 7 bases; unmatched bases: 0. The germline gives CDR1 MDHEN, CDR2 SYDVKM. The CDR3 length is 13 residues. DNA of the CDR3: TGTGCCAGCAGTTTAGGACAGGGGGCTGGCTACACCTTC. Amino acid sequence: CASSLGQGAGYTF.

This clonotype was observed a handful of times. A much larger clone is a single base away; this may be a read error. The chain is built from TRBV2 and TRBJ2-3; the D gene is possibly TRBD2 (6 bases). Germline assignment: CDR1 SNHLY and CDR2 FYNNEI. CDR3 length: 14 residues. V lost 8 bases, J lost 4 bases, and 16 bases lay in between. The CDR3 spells CASAGGKAADTQYF. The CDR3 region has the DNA TGTGCCAGCGCTGGCGGGAAGGCCGCAGATACGCAGTATTTT.

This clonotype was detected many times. CDR3 residues: CSARRQGSYEQYF. The CDR3 nucleotides are TGCAGTGCTAGGAGACAGGGGTCCTACGAGCAGTACTTC. The gene calls are TRBV20-1 and TRBJ2-7; the match to TRBD1 covers 8 bases. V shed 3 bases, J shed 1 base, and the junction held 2 bases outside the gene matches. This CDR3 has 13 amino acids. From germline, CDR1 is DFQATT and CDR2 SNEGSKA (reference sequence).

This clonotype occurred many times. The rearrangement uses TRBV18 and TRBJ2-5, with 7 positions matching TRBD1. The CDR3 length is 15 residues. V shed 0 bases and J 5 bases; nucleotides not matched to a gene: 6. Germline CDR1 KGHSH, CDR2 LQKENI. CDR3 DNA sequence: TGTGCCAGCTCACCACCGGACACAGGGGAGGAGACCCAGTACTTC. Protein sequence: CASSPPDTGEETQYF. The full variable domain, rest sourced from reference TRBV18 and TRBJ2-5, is NAGVMQNPRHLVRRRGQEARLRCSPMKGHSHVYWYRQLPEEGLKFMVYLQKENIIDESGMPKERFSAEFPKEGPSILRIQQVVRGDSAAYFCASSPPDTGEETQYFGPGTRLLVL.

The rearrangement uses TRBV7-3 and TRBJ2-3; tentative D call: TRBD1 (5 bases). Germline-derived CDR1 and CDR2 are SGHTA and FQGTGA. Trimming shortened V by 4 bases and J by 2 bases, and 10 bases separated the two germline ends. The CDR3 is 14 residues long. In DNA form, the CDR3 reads TGTGCCAGCAGCTCTGGACACCACACAGATACGCAGTATTTT. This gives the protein CASSSGHHTDTQYF. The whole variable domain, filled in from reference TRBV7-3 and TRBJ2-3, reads GAGVSQTPSNKVTEKGKYVELRCDPISGHTALYWYRQSLGQGPEFLIYFQGTGAADDSGLPNDRFFAVRPEGSVSTLKIQRTERGDSAVYLCASSSGHHTDTQYFGPGTRLTVL.

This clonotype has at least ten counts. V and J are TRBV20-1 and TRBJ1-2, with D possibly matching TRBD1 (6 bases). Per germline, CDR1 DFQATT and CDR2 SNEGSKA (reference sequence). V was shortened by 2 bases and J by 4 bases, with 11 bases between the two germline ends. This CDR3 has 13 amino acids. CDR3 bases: TGCAGTGCTAGAAACAGGGACGGCTATGGCTACACCTTC. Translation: CSARNRDGYGYTF.

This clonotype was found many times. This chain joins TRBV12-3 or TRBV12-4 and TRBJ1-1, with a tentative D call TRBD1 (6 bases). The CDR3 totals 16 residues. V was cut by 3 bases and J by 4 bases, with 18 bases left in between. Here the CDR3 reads CASSFGQYGPSTEAFF. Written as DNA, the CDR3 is TGTGCCAGCAGTTTCGGACAGTATGGGCCGAGCACTGAAGCTTTCTTT.

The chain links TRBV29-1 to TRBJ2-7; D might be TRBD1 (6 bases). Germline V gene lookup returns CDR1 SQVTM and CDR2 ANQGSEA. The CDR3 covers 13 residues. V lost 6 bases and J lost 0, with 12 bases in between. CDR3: CSVRDRSSYEQYF. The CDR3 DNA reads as TGCAGCGTGCGAGACAGGTCCTCCTACGAGCAGTACTTC.

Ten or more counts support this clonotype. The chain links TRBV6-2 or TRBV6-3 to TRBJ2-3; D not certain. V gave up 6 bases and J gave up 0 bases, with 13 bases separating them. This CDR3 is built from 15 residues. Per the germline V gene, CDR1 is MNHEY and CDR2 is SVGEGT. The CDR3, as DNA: TGTGCCAGCAGCAGGTCTGTCACTAGCACAGATACGCAGTATTTT. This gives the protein CASSRSVTSTDTQYF.

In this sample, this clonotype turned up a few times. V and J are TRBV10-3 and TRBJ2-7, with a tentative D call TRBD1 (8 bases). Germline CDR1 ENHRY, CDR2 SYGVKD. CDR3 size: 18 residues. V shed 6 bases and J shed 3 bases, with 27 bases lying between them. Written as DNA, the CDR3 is TGTGCCATCAGCCGACAGGGGAAGGCTAGCGGCCCATACTACGAGCAGTACTTC. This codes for CAISRQGKASGPYYEQYF.

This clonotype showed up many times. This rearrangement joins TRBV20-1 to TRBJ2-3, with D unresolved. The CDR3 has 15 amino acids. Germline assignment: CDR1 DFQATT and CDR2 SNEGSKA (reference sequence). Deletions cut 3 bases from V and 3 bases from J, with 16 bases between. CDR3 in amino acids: CSASSRTGPTDTQYF. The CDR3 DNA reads TGCAGTGCTAGTTCGCGCACCGGTCCAACAGATACGCAGTATTTT.

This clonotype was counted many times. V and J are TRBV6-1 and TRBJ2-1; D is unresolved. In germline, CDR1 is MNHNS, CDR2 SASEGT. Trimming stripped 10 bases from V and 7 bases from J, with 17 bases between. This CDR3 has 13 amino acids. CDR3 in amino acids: CATLEWAYNEQFF. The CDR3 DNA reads TGTGCCACTTTGGAGTGGGCTTATAATGAGCAGTTCTTC.

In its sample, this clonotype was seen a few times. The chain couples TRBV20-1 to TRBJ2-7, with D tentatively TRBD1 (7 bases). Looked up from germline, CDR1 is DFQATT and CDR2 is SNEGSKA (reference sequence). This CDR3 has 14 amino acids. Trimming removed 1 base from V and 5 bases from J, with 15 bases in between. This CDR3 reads CSARGSGGLNEQYF. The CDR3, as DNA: TGCAGTGCTAGAGGCTCAGGGGGACTCAACGAGCAGTACTTC.

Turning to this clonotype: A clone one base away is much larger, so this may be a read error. The CDR3 region is CSARIPWVTTDTQYF. The CDR3 DNA is TGCAGTGCTAGAATACCTTGGGTTACCACAGATACGCAGTATTTT. The chain is built from TRBV20-1 and TRBJ2-3; D not resolved. CDR1 and CDR2 (germline): DFQATT, SNEGSKA (reference sequence). The CDR3 spans 15 residues. V lost 2 bases and J 2 bases, leaving 14 bases between the germline ends.

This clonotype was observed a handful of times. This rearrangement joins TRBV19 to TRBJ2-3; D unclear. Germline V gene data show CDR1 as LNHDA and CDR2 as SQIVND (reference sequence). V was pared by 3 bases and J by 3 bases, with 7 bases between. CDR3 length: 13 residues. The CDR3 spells CASSMVGTDTQYF. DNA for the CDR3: TGTGCCAGTAGTATGGTCGGAACAGATACGCAGTATTTT.

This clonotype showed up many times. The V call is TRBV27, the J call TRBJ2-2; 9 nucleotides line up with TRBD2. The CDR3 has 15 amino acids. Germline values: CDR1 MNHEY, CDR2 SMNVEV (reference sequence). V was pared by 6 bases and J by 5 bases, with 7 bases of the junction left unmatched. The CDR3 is CASSVGLATTGELFF. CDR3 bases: TGTGCCAGCAGCGTCGGACTAGCGACGACCGGGGAGCTGTTTTTT.

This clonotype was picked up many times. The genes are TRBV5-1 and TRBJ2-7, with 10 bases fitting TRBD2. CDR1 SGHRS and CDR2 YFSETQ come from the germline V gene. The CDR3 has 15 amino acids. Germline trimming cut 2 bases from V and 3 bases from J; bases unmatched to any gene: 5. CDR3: CASSFDTSGDYEQYF. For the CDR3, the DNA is TGCGCCAGCAGCTTTGATACTAGCGGGGACTACGAGCAGTACTTC. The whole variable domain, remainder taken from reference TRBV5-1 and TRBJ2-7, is KAGVTQTPRYLIKTRGQQVTLSCSPISGHRSVSWYQQTPGQGLQFLFEYFSETQRNKGNFPGRFSGRQFSNSRSEMNVSTLELGDSALYLCASSFDTSGDYEQYFGPGTRLTVT.

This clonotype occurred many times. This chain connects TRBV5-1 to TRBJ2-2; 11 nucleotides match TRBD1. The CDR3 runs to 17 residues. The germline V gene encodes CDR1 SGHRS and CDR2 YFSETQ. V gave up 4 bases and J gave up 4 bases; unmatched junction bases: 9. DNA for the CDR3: TGCGCCAGCAGCGCCCGGACAGGGGGCCCCGGCACCGGGGAGCTGTTTTTT. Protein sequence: CASSARTGGPGTGELFF.

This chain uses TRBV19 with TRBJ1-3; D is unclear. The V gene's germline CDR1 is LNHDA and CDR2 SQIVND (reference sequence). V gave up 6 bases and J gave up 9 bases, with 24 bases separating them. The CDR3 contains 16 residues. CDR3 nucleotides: TGTGCCAGTAGACCCGAAGCACACACCCCGGGAGGCACCATATATTTT. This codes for CASRPEAHTPGGTIYF. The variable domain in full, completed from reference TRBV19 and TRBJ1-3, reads DGGITQSPKYLFRKEGQNVTLSCEQNLNHDAMYWYRQDPGQGLRLIYYSQIVNDFQKGDIAEGYSVSREKKESFPLTVTSAQKNPTAFYLCASRPEAHTPGGTIYFGEGSWLTVV.

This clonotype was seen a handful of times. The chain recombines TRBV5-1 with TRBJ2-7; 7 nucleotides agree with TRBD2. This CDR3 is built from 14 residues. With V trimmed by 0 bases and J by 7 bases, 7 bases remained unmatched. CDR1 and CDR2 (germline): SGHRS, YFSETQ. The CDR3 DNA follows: TGCGCCAGCAGCTTGGGGCAGCGGGAATGGGAGCAGTACTTC. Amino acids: CASSLGQREWEQYF.

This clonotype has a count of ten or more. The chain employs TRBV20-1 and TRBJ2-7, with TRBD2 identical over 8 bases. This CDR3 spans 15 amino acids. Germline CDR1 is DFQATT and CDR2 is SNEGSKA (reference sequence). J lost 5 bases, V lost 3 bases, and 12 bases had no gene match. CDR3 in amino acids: CSASGAGALINEQYF. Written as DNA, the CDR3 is TGCAGTGCTAGTGGAGCGGGAGCTCTAATAAACGAGCAGTACTTC.

The CDR3 is CASSSGSGMYYGYTF. CDR3 DNA sequence: TGTGCCAGCAGCTCCGGGTCGGGCATGTACTATGGCTACACCTTC. The V and J genes are TRBV27 and TRBJ1-2; D remains ambiguous. Trimming removed 6 bases from V and 3 bases from J, with 17 bases in between. CDR3 length equals 15 residues. Germline CDR1 MNHEY, CDR2 SMNVEV (reference sequence).

The CDR3 DNA follows: TGTGCCAGCTACGGGGGGGACAGGGTGGGCAAGAAAGAGACCCAGTACTTC. Encoded protein: CASYGGDRVGKKETQYF. V gene TRBV12-3 or TRBV12-4 combines with J gene TRBJ2-5; D may be TRBD1 (9 bases). The CDR3 consists of 17 residues. The ends were cut back, 8 bases at V and 3 bases at J, with 25 bases in the middle.

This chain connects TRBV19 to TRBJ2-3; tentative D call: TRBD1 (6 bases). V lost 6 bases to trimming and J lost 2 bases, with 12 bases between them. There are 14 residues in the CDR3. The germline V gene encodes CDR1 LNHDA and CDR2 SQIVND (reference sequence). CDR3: CASSWGHNTDTQYF. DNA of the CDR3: TGTGCCAGTAGCTGGGGGCACAACACAGATACGCAGTATTTT.

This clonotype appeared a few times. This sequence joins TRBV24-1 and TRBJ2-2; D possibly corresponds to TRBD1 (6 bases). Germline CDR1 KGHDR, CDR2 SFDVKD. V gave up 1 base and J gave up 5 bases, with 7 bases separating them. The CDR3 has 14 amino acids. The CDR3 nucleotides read TGTGCCACCAGTGATTTAGGGGGTACCGGGGAGCTGTTTTTT. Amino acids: CATSDLGGTGELFF.

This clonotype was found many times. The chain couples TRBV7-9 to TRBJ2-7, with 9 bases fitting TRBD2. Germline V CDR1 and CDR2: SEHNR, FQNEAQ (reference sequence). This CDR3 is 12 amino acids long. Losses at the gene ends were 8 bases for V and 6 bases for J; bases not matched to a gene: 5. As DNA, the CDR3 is TGTGCCAGCGTAGCGGGAGTTTTCGAGCAGTACTTC. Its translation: CASVAGVFEQYF.